This T cell receptor (beta chain) was retrieved from a study of blood T cell repertoires in COVID-19. Study context: Material from acute and convalescent COVID-19 was sourced from the United States, Italy and Spain. Sources were T cells, B-cell-depleted T cells, or PBMCs; the material itself was cDNA or gDNA.

The authors' processing: Using reference gene primer amplification, nucleated cell counts were estimated. Only in-frame clones appear in the TCRdb table, and some are missing; sequencing was by immunoSEQ multiplex PCR. D and trimming come from the DNA, and the V and J calls and clone size come from that table. This repertoire shows about 230,000 clones, 86% found once; its top ten account for around a tenth. The germline V and J ends were trimmed by 1 base and 5 bases, with 13 bases remaining between them. The CDR3 spans 15 residues. The germline gives CDR1 KGHDR, CDR2 SFDVKD. One Seattle source followed patients from active infection through their disease course.

The chain has TRBV24-1 and TRBJ2-5; D is undetermined. Source material: peripheral blood. This clonotype was sampled from a man between 45 and 60 years old with COVID-19, enrolled during active disease. The CDR3 is CATSDLNSSSETQYF. The CDR3 DNA is TGTGCCACCAGTGATTTAAACTCCTCTTCGGAGACCCAGTACTTC.